The 6 T cell receptor beta chains below all came from one sample that was sequenced in a study of blood T cells in healthy people across ages. The second PCR ran about 6 to 12 cycles with a sample-barcoded 5' primer and J-beta primers. In TCRdb, the 5' RACE reads were re-called with MiXCR into one record per CDR3 protein. The repertoire holds 1.4 million to 1.5 million distinct CDR3 sequences, with approximately 38% as singletons. Sequences were obtained from blood. Source of these receptors: a woman aged 18-30 years in good health.

As for this clonotype: At one end the junction does not follow the germline gene, possibly because of a read error. This rearrangement joins TRBV11-2 to TRBJ2-1; TRBD2 matches at 15 bases. This CDR3 comprises 16 residues. The germline CDR1 and CDR2 sequences are SGHAT and FQNNGV. The CDR3 DNA is TGTGCCAGCAGCCTAGAATTCGGGACTAGCGGGGGGCAGCAGTTCTTC. This codes for CASSLEFGTSGGQQFF.

In its sample, this clonotype was seen many times. The chain combines TRBV5-4 with TRBJ1-5; no clear D gene. Trimming pared 10 bases from V and 8 bases from J, leaving 10 bases between. CDR1 and CDR2 (germline): SGHNT, YYREEE (reference sequence). CDR3 length: 10 residues. The CDR3 protein is CAVWSKPQHF. As DNA, the CDR3 is TGTGCCGTATGGTCTAAGCCCCAGCATTTT.

In nucleotides, the CDR3 is TGCAGTGCCGAATCTGCGGGGGGAAATTACAATGAGCAGTTCTTC. It encodes CSAESAGGNYNEQFF. The chain recombines TRBV29-1 with TRBJ2-1; 8 bases agree with TRBD2. This CDR3 is built from 15 residues. CDR1 and CDR2 (germline): SQVTM, ANQGSEA.

This clonotype was seen a few times. The chain has TRBV7-2 and TRBJ2-3; 8 bases agree with TRBD2. After removal of 3 bases from V and 6 bases from J, the junction contained 14 bases not matched to a gene. Germline V lookup: CDR1 SGHTA, CDR2 FQGNSA. The CDR3 has 17 residues. Here the CDR3 DNA reads TGTGCCAGCAGCTTTTCCTCGCGATTGGCGGGAGGTGATACGCAGTATTTT. Protein product: CASSFSSRLAGGDTQYF.

The chain couples TRBV6-6 to TRBJ2-7; 9 nucleotides match TRBD1. The CDR3 spans 14 residues. In germline, CDR1 is MNHNY, CDR2 SVGAGI (reference sequence). V gave up 4 bases and J gave up 5 bases; unmatched junction bases: 6. The CDR3 loop is CASSSRDRDNEQYF. As DNA, the CDR3 is TGTGCCAGCAGTTCAAGGGACAGGGACAACGAGCAGTACTTC.

The chain links TRBV12-3 or TRBV12-4 to TRBJ2-6, with D maybe TRBD1 (5 bases). The CDR3 is made up of 17 amino acids. The V gene lost 3 bases and the J gene lost 0 bases, with 12 bases spanning the gap. The CDR3 region has the DNA TGTGCCAGCAGTTTCCAGGGAACCTACTCTGGGGCCAACGTCCTGACTTTC. Protein: CASSFQGTYSGANVLTF.